This TCR beta chain was recorded in a study of CXCR4 blockade with PD-1 therapy in pancreatic cancer. Findings and limits, study-wide: Tumors were clonally expanded, mean around 0.14 versus 0.05 in healthy blood. Frequent tumor clones were encoded by many distinct rearrangements, suggesting shared antigens.

Trimming at V came to 0 bases and at J to 6 bases, leaving 6 bases not matched to a gene. The CDR3 extends over 15 amino acids. Germline CDR1 SGHDN, CDR2 FVKESK. The table came from immunoSEQ multiplex PCR; TCRdb's copy has only in-frame clones and leaves some out. The table has about 720 clones, approximately 30% seen once. As to this clone: Its antigen remains unknown.

The TCR sequence derives from a human donor with pancreatic ductal adenocarcinoma. The chain links TRBV14 to TRBJ2-7; TRBD1 matches 9 bases. The specimen sequenced was tumor tissue. This chain's CDR3 is CASSQDPGQGLEQYF. The CDR3 region has the DNA TGTGCCAGCAGCCAAGATCCGGGACAGGGCCTCGAGCAGTACTTC.